This TCR beta chain emerged from a study of human T cells and chemical hapten exposure. CDR3 length: 14 residues. Germline V gives CDR1 SGHKS, CDR2 YYEKEE (reference sequence). Trimming removed 5 bases at V and 5 bases at J, with 16 bases between. Stated time point: pre-sensitization, week 0. As for treatment: therapeutic diphenylcyclopropenone sensitization with weekly scalp DPC. TCRdb independently ran MiXCR on the RACE reads; one entry per CDR3 protein. This table has around 200,000 distinct CDR3 sequences, around 30% appearing once. The origin of this receptor is a woman aged 25 to 45 with alopecia areata. Some clones in this sample may be carry-over from other donors' samples. The gene calls are TRBV5-5 and TRBJ2-5; no firm D call. Specimen: whole blood, collected in connection with sensitization to the hapten diphenylcyclopropenone (DPC). In nucleotides, the CDR3 is TGTGCCAGCAGTTACCATGACCCGGCGGAGACCCAGTACTTC. This encodes CASSYHDPAETQYF.